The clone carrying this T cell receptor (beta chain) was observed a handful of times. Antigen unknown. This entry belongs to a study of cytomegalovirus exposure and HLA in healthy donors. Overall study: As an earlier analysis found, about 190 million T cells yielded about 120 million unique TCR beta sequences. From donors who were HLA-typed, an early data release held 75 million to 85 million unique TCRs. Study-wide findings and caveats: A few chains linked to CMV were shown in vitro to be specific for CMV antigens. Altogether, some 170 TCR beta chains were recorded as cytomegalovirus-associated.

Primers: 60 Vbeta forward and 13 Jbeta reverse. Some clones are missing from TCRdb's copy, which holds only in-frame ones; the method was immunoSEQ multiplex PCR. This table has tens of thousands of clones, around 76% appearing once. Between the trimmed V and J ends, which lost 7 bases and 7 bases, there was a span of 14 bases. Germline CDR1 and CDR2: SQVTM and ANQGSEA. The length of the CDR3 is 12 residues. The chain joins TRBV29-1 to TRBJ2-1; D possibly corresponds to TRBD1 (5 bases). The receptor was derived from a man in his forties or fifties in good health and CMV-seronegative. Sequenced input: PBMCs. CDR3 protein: CSAKETANEQFF. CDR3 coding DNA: TGCAGCGCAAAAGAGACAGCGAATGAGCAGTTCTTC.